One TCR beta chain is described in this entry. The CDR3 loop spans 15 amino acids. V was shortened by 1 base and J by 7 bases, with 15 bases between the two germline ends. Germline V CDR1 and CDR2: MGHRA, YSYEKL. The entry originates in a study of shared clonotypes between healthy human individuals. The repertoire was sequenced with immunoSEQ multiplex PCR; TCRdb's copy has only in-frame clones and lacks some. The repertoire holds a few million clones, 85% to 95% seen once, with roughly 0.13% in the top ten. Specimen: naive CD4+ T cells sorted from blood. Subset given: CD45RA+ positively selected. The chain recombines TRBV4-1 with TRBJ2-3, with D possibly matching TRBD2 (5 bases). The sequence was obtained from a man aged 18 to 29 in good health. Written as DNA, the CDR3 is TGCGCCAGCAGCCAAGGTCCCTACCGGGATCATACGCAGTATTTT. Translating it yields CASSQGPYRDHTQYF.